This entry lists 7 T cell receptor beta chains sequenced from one sample in a study of blood T cell repertoires in COVID-19. Clones were read by immunoSEQ multiplex PCR, and TCRdb kept only the in-frame ones, dropping some. The data hold approximately 390,000 clones, with about 90% observed a single time. The sequencing sample was made of peripheral blood. The source is a woman aged 60-70 years with COVID-19, enrolled during active disease.

The rearrangement uses TRBV6-1 and TRBJ1-2, with TRBD1 matching over 7 bases. The CDR3 contains 13 residues. V lost 2 bases and J lost 4; bases outside the gene matches: 1. Germline V gene data show CDR1 as MNHNS and CDR2 as SASEGT. The CDR3 protein is CASSERGPYGYTF. CDR3 nucleotides: TGTGCCAGCAGTGAAAGGGGGCCCTATGGCTACACCTTC.

The V call is TRBV5-6, the J call TRBJ1-2; D is possibly TRBD1 (6 bases). Per the germline V gene, CDR1 is SGHDT and CDR2 is YYEEEE. V was shortened by 1 base and J by 4 bases, with 20 bases between the two germline ends. There are 17 residues in the CDR3. CDR3 in DNA: TGTGCCAGCAGCTTGCTTACGTCTCGACAGGCCATCTATGGCTACACCTTC. Translation gives CASSLLTSRQAIYGYTF.

The V gene is TRBV25-1, the J gene TRBJ1-1; D unclear. The V and J ends lost 1 base and 7 bases respectively, with 13 bases between them. The CDR3 runs to 14 residues. Per germline, CDR1 MGHDK and CDR2 SYGVNS. The CDR3 DNA sequence: TGTGCCAGCAGTGAATTTGGCGGCTCCCGTGAAGCTTTCTTT. This translates into CASSEFGGSREAFF. Complete variable domain (other parts from reference TRBV25-1 and TRBJ1-1): EADIYQTPRYLVIGTGKKITLECSQTMGHDKMYWYQQDPGMELHLIHYSYGVNSTEKGDLSSESTVSRIRTEHFPLTLESARPSHTSQYLCASSEFGGSREAFFGQGTRLTVV.

Here the CDR3 reads CASSLGAGRSYEQYF. Written as DNA, the CDR3 is TGTGCCAGCAGCTTAGGAGCGGGGCGCTCCTACGAGCAGTACTTC. The V gene is TRBV7-2, the J gene TRBJ2-7, with 7 bases matching TRBD2. Looked up from germline, CDR1 is SGHTA and CDR2 is FQGNSA. V lost 1 base to trimming and J lost 0 bases; unmatched junction nucleotides: 3. The CDR3 totals 15 residues.

The gene calls are TRBV7-3 and TRBJ1-2; TRBD1 aligns across 8 bases. The CDR3 is made up of 16 amino acids. The junction had 9 bases not matched to a gene; V was cut back by 2 bases and J by 4 bases. CDR1 is SGHTA and CDR2 is FQGTGA in the germline V gene. The CDR3 nucleotides are TGTGCCAGCAGCTTAGAAGGCACAGGGGGTTCCTATGGCTACACCTTC. Translation gives CASSLEGTGGSYGYTF. Together with reference TRBV7-3 and TRBJ1-2, the CDR3 gives the full variable domain: GAGVSQTPSNKVTEKGKYVELRCDPISGHTALYWYRQSLGQGPEFLIYFQGTGAADDSGLPNDRFFAVRPEGSVSTLKIQRTERGDSAVYLCASSLEGTGGSYGYTFGSGTRLTVV.

In nucleotides, the CDR3 is TGTGCCAGCAGCTTGGGGGGGGAAGCTCGTATGCAGTATTTT. Amino acids: CASSLGGEARMQYF. The chain has TRBV7-2 and TRBJ2-3, with 7 bases aligning to TRBD2. J lost 11 bases, V lost 3 bases, and 11 bases had no gene match. This CDR3 spans 14 amino acids. CDR1 is SGHTA, CDR2 FQGNSA, per germline. Drawing the rest from reference TRBV7-2 and TRBJ2-3, the complete variable domain is GAGVSQSPSNKVTEKGKDVELRCDPISGHTALYWYRQSLGQGLEFLIYFQGNSAPDKSGLPSDRFSAERTGGSVSTLTIQRTQQEDSAVYLCASSLGGEARMQYFGPGTRLTVL.

Comment on this clone: Different DNA sequences within this sample yield the same CDR3. This chain uses TRBV6-5 with TRBJ2-7, with TRBD1 matching 11 bases. This CDR3 is 13 amino acids long. Germline trimming cut 5 bases from V and 6 bases from J; bases unmatched to any gene: 3. Germline-derived CDR1 and CDR2 are MNHEY and SVGAGI. This CDR3 reads CASSRDRGIEQYF. DNA for the CDR3: TGTGCCAGCAGTCGGGACAGGGGGATCGAGCAGTACTTC.